Following are 31 T cell receptor beta chains from one sample sequenced in a study of blood T cells in healthy people across ages. Primed by a sample-barcoded 5' primer and a J-beta primer mix, a second PCR proceeded for 7 to 11 cycles. TCRdb re-analysed the 5' RACE reads in MiXCR, keeping a single row per CDR3 protein. The table has 980,000 or so distinct CDR3 sequences, about 48% seen once. The sample comprised blood. Receptors were obtained from a man between 25 and 39 years old in good health.

J is TRBJ1-1 and V is TRBV12-3 or TRBV12-4; TRBD1 aligns across 10 bases. The CDR3 is 12 residues long. Trimming removed 8 bases from V and 9 bases from J; junction bases left unmatched: 6. CDR3 nucleotide sequence: TGTGCCAGCGCCAGGACAGGGGGTAAAGCTTTCTTT. It specifies CASARTGGKAFF.

The J gene is TRBJ2-1, the V gene TRBV2; perhaps TRBD2 as D (6 bases). Per the germline V gene, CDR1 is SNHLY and CDR2 is FYNNEI. This CDR3 is built from 11 residues. The V end lost 8 bases, the J end lost 8 bases, and 10 bases lay between the germline ends. The CDR3 sequence: CASSTSYEQFF. Here the CDR3 DNA reads TGTGCCAGCTCGACTAGTTATGAGCAGTTCTTC.

J is TRBJ2-3 and V is TRBV5-1, with 8 bases that match TRBD1. This CDR3 contains 16 residues. Unmatched junction bases numbered 5, after V lost 2 bases and J lost 0 bases. The V gene's germline CDR1 is SGHRS and CDR2 YFSETQ. This CDR3 reads CASSFYGQGSTDTQYF. CDR3 bases: TGCGCCAGCAGCTTCTATGGACAGGGAAGCACAGATACGCAGTATTTT.

In its sample, this clonotype was seen a few times. The V and J genes are TRBV7-3 and TRBJ2-1; 11 bases agree with TRBD2. The CDR3 is 17 residues long. The V and J ends lost 1 base and 8 bases, in that order; junction bases with no gene match: 10. Germline CDR1 and CDR2: SGHTA and FQGTGA. The CDR3 nucleotides are TGTGCCAGCAGCTTAAGTGGTAGCGGGGGGGCCGCGGATGAGCAGTTCTTC. It is translated as CASSLSGSGGAADEQFF.

This chain uses TRBV6-2 or TRBV6-3 with TRBJ1-5; no definite D call. The CDR3 sequence is 16 residues long. V shed 7 bases and J shed 4 bases, with 20 bases lying between them. Germline V lookup: CDR1 MNHEY, CDR2 SVGEGT. CDR3 in amino acids: CASTSSGGFGNQPQHF. The CDR3 coding sequence is TGTGCCAGCACCTCAAGTGGTGGTTTCGGAAATCAGCCCCAGCATTTT.

The chain has TRBV4-2 and TRBJ1-5; no firm D call. From germline, CDR1 is LGHNA and CDR2 YNFKEQ. The V end lost 0 bases, the J end lost 0 bases, and 12 bases lay between the germline ends. The CDR3 contains 17 residues. The CDR3 loop reads CASSQDGSQYSNQPQHF. The CDR3 DNA reads TGTGCCAGCAGCCAAGACGGGAGTCAGTATAGCAATCAGCCCCAGCATTTT.

This clonotype was picked up a small number of times. The chain joins TRBV5-1 to TRBJ2-2; 7 nucleotides agree with TRBD1. The CDR3 totals 16 residues. The V segment lost 4 bases and the J segment 5 bases; nucleotides outside the gene matches: 11. Germline CDR1 is SGHRS and CDR2 is YFSETQ. Here the CDR3 reads CASSPTDRARTGELFF. In DNA, the CDR3 is TGCGCCAGCAGCCCCACCGACAGGGCCAGGACCGGGGAGCTGTTTTTT.

J is TRBJ1-1 and V is TRBV20-1; no clear D. Germline CDR1 DFQATT, CDR2 SNEGSKA (reference sequence). V lost 3 bases and J 2 bases, leaving 13 bases between the germline ends. The CDR3 runs 14 residues. The CDR3 loop is CSARAGQKNTEAFF. CDR3 bases: TGCAGTGCTAGGGCAGGCCAGAAAAACACTGAAGCTTTCTTT.

The J gene is TRBJ2-4, the V gene TRBV14; D is ambiguous. Gene TRBJ2-7 matches the end of the DNA better, so the J call may be wrong. Germline CDR1 is SGHDN and CDR2 is FVKESK. The CDR3 totals 13 residues. In nucleotides, the CDR3 is TGTGCCAGCAGTCGGGTAATCGGGTACGAGCAGTACTTC. Protein sequence: CASSRVIGYEQYF.

The J gene is TRBJ2-5, the V gene TRBV28; TRBD2 matches 14 bases. This CDR3 region has 20 residues. CDR1 and CDR2 from the germline V gene are MDHEN and SYDVKM. V lost 5 bases to trimming and J lost 2 bases; unmatched junction nucleotides: 16. The CDR3 sequence: CASSPYPGLAGAPLQETQYF. The CDR3 DNA sequence: TGTGCCAGCAGTCCTTACCCGGGACTAGCGGGGGCCCCTCTTCAAGAGACCCAGTACTTC. The variable domain in full, with the rest retrieved from reference TRBV28 and TRBJ2-5, is DVKVTQSSRYLVKRTGEKVFLECVQDMDHENMFWYRQDPGLGLRLIYFSYDVKMKEKGDIPEGYSVSREKKERFSLILESASTNQTSMYLCASSPYPGLAGAPLQETQYFGPGTRLLVL.

The chain links TRBV12-3 or TRBV12-4 to TRBJ2-1; D gene uncertain. V lost 5 bases to trimming and J lost 8 bases, with 13 bases between them. The CDR3 contains 13 residues. DNA for the CDR3: TGTGCCAGCAGTGTAGTCCAGATCTATGAGCAGTTCTTC. Translating gives CASSVVQIYEQFF.

The chain employs TRBV7-9 and TRBJ2-7, with D possibly TRBD1 on 6 matching bases. CDR3 size: 12 residues. The germline gives CDR1 SEHNR, CDR2 FQNEAQ (reference sequence). The V end lost 10 bases, the J end lost 2 bases, and 12 bases lay between the germline ends. This chain's CDR3 is CATSGAAYEQYF. The CDR3 DNA reads TGTGCCACGTCAGGGGCGGCCTACGAGCAGTACTTC. The full variable domain, in which reference TRBV7-9 and TRBJ2-7 provide the parts outside the CDR3, is DTGVSQNPRHKITKRGQNVTFRCDPISEHNRLYWYRQTLGQGPEFLTYFQNEAQLEKSRLLSDRFSAERPKGSFSTLEIQRTEQGDSAMYLCATSGAAYEQYFGPGTRLTVT.

The V and J genes are TRBV7-6 and TRBJ2-3; no definite D call. CDR1 and CDR2 from the germline V gene are SGHVS and FNYEAQ. The CDR3 has 14 amino acids. V was shortened by 0 bases and J by 6 bases, with 10 bases between the two germline ends. This CDR3 reads CASSLALGGDTQYF. Here the CDR3 DNA reads TGTGCCAGCAGCTTAGCGCTGGGTGGGGATACGCAGTATTTT.

V gene TRBV11-2 combines with J gene TRBJ2-4; 9 nucleotides align to TRBD2. V lost 0 bases to trimming and J lost 6 bases; unmatched junction nucleotides: 9. CDR3 size: 17 residues. The V gene's germline CDR1 is SGHAT and CDR2 FQNNGV. CDR3 in amino acids: CASSLEAGGYRVNIQYF. The CDR3 DNA reads as TGTGCCAGCAGCTTAGAAGCGGGGGGTTACCGTGTAAACATTCAGTACTTC.

The genes are TRBV24-1 and TRBJ2-3; TRBD1 or TRBD2 may be the D gene (5 bases each). The CDR3 has 16 residues. V lost 4 bases, J lost 1 base, and 14 bases lay in between. The germline CDR1 and CDR2 sequences are KGHDR and SFDVKD. CDR3 sequence: CATSDRGGRGTDTQYF. The CDR3 DNA follows: TGTGCCACCAGTGACCGGGGCGGCAGGGGCACAGATACGCAGTATTTT.

This rearrangement joins TRBV30 to TRBJ2-1, with TRBD1 as a possible D gene (6 bases). Germline-derived CDR1 and CDR2 are GTSNPN and SVGIG (reference sequence). V lost 3 bases and J 3 bases, leaving 15 bases between the germline ends. The CDR3 spans 15 residues. CDR3 sequence (DNA): TGTGCCTGGAGCTTCGGCCAGGGGAACTACAATGAGCAGTTCTTC. The encoded protein is CAWSFGQGNYNEQFF.

The table lists this clonotype with a few counts. V usage is TRBV5-4 and J usage is TRBJ1-1; D not resolved. Trimming cost V 0 bases and J 2 bases, with 11 bases left between them. CDR1 is SGHNT, CDR2 YYREEE, per germline (reference sequence). This CDR3 contains 15 residues. The CDR3 loop reads CASSLAFGLNTEAFF. As DNA, the CDR3 is TGTGCCAGCAGCTTGGCGTTCGGACTCAACACTGAAGCTTTCTTT.

This clonotype was seen at least ten times. The chain employs TRBV4-3 and TRBJ2-7, with a tentative D call TRBD1 (7 bases). There are 15 residues in the CDR3. The germline V gene has CDR1 LGHNA and CDR2 YSLEER. Trimming stripped 5 bases from V and 2 bases from J, with 16 bases between. Here the CDR3 DNA reads TGCGCCAGCAGCTCTCAGCCAGGGGGGCCCTACGAGCAGTACTTC. This encodes CASSSQPGGPYEQYF.

This clonotype was seen just once. This chain connects TRBV5-1 to TRBJ2-5; 7 positions agree with TRBD2. Looked up from germline, CDR1 is SGHRS and CDR2 is YFSETQ. The V gene end was trimmed by 2 bases and the J gene end by 11 bases; junction bases not matched to a gene: 15. This CDR3 region has 15 residues. CDR3 sequence reads: CASSFMGGVIDEQYF. CDR3 nucleotides: TGCGCCAGCAGCTTTATGGGAGGGGTGATCGATGAGCAGTACTTC.

The chain is built from TRBV5-1 and TRBJ1-6; D may be TRBD1 (5 bases). CDR1 and CDR2 from the germline V gene are SGHRS and YFSETQ. This CDR3 region has 14 residues. The V end lost 4 bases, the J end lost 9 bases, and 14 bases lay between the germline ends. CDR3 nucleotides: TGCGCCAGCAGCCCCCGGGACGGGAGTTCACCCCTCCACTTT. It codes for CASSPRDGSSPLHF.

V and J are TRBV18 and TRBJ1-2; 9 positions match TRBD1. The CDR3 runs 13 residues. CDR1 is KGHSH, CDR2 LQKENI, per germline. J gave up 6 bases and V 4 bases, and 3 bases lay outside the gene matches. CDR3 in amino acids: CASSHGQGNGYTF. CDR3 sequence (DNA): TGTGCCAGCTCACACGGACAGGGGAATGGCTACACCTTC.

This clonotype was seen a few times. The chain joins TRBV29-1 to TRBJ1-2, with D perhaps TRBD1 (5 bases). Germline V CDR1 and CDR2: SQVTM, ANQGSEA. V dropped 0 bases and J dropped 6 bases, with 5 bases sitting between them. The CDR3 has 11 residues. The CDR3 nucleotides read TGCAGCGTTGAAGAGGGGGATGGCTACACCTTC. Its translation is CSVEEGDGYTF.

The genes are TRBV3-1 and TRBJ2-1; the match to TRBD1 covers 9 bases. In germline, CDR1 is LGHDT, CDR2 YNNKEL (reference sequence). This CDR3 is built from 17 residues. V lost 1 base, J lost 12 bases, and 16 bases stayed unmatched. CDR3: CASSQGGVTGGLDRQFF. CDR3 nucleotides: TGTGCCAGCAGCCAAGGCGGTGTTACAGGGGGCTTGGATAGGCAGTTCTTC.

This sequence joins TRBV4-1 and TRBJ2-7; no clear D. V lost 0 bases and J lost 2, with 11 bases in between. The germline CDR1 and CDR2 sequences are MGHRA and YSYEKL. The CDR3 has 15 residues. CDR3 amino acids: CASSQDFLEPYEQYF. The CDR3 nucleotides are TGCGCCAGCAGCCAAGATTTCCTCGAACCCTACGAGCAGTACTTC.

The V and J genes are TRBV12-3 or TRBV12-4 and TRBJ2-3; TRBD1 matches at 7 bases. The J segment lost 6 bases and the V segment lost 5 bases, leaving 5 bases of the junction unmatched. CDR3 size: 13 residues. CDR3 protein: CASSQTGSDTQYF. The CDR3 DNA is TGTGCCAGCAGTCAGACAGGGTCGGATACGCAGTATTTT.

This clonotype was counted a few times. The chain carries TRBV12-3 or TRBV12-4 and TRBJ2-6, with a weak D call TRBD1 (5 bases). V shed 6 bases and J shed 11 bases, with 14 bases lying between them. CDR3 length: 13 residues. The CDR3 nucleotides read TGTGCCAGCAGCCTCCGACAGCCTCACGTCCTGACTTTC. Translated, it gives CASSLRQPHVLTF.

This clonotype was seen a few times. V gene TRBV4-2 combines with J gene TRBJ2-3, with 10 bases aligning to TRBD2. This CDR3 spans 16 amino acids. The germline gives CDR1 LGHNA, CDR2 YNFKEQ. J lost 6 bases, V lost 1 base, and 7 bases had no gene match. The CDR3 DNA reads as TGTGCCAGCAGCCAAGGTTCTAGCGGGGGTTCTGATACGCAGTATTTT. This encodes CASSQGSSGGSDTQYF.

This clonotype was recorded many times. The V gene is TRBV6-2 or TRBV6-3, the J gene TRBJ2-7; D possibly corresponds to TRBD1 (5 bases). The germline V gene encodes CDR1 MNHEY and CDR2 SVGEGT. The CDR3 loop spans 14 amino acids. Trimming took off 4 bases at V and 2 bases at J, with 12 bases between the two ends. CDR3: CASSLADSPYEQYF. The CDR3 DNA reads as TGTGCCAGCAGTTTGGCAGACAGCCCCTACGAGCAGTACTTC.

This clonotype was picked up a small number of times. In DNA, the CDR3 is TGCGCCAGCAGCCAATTAACTAGCGGCGCCAATGAGCAGTTCTTC. This sequence encodes CASSQLTSGANEQFF. The chain is built from TRBV4-1 and TRBJ2-1; 8 bases map to TRBD2. The V gene's germline CDR1 is MGHRA and CDR2 YSYEKL. This CDR3 spans 15 amino acids. Trimming took 2 bases from V and 6 from J; bases not matched to a gene: 6.

This chain connects TRBV6-5 to TRBJ2-7; 7 bases map to TRBD1. Germline V lookup: CDR1 MNHEY, CDR2 SVGAGI. V lost 6 bases to trimming and J lost 2 bases; unmatched junction nucleotides: 7. This CDR3 is built from 14 residues. The chain's CDR3 is CASSRQGVPYEQYF. The CDR3 nucleotides are TGTGCCAGCAGCCGACAGGGAGTCCCCTACGAGCAGTACTTC.

The chain uses TRBV4-1 and TRBJ1-2, with D hard to call. V was trimmed by 0 bases and J by 8 bases, leaving 10 bases between them. CDR3 length: 13 amino acids. Looked up from germline, CDR1 is MGHRA and CDR2 is YSYEKL. This chain's CDR3 is CASSQEASGGYTF. CDR3 nucleotide sequence: TGCGCCAGCAGCCAAGAGGCGAGCGGGGGCTACACCTTC.